These 9 T cell receptor beta chains were sequenced from one sample in a study of T cell changes during pregnancy in multiple sclerosis. The table came from immunoSEQ multiplex PCR; TCRdb's copy has only in-frame clones and leaves some out. The table shows tens of thousands of clones, with about 87% occurring only once. The specimen was peripheral blood, collected in the first trimester of pregnancy. The receptors stem from a female donor in good health, enrolled as a control in a pregnancy study.

J is TRBJ2-1 and V is TRBV7-9, with D tentatively TRBD2 (7 bases). Germline lookup yields CDR1 SEHNR and CDR2 FQNEAQ (reference sequence). The V end lost 3 bases, the J end lost 4 bases, and 13 bases lay between the germline ends. CDR3 length: 15 amino acids. The CDR3 reads CASSFRGREYNEQFF. The CDR3, as DNA: TGTGCCAGCAGCTTCCGGGGGCGGGAGTACAATGAGCAGTTCTTC.

The rearrangement uses TRBV29-1 and TRBJ1-1; 7 nucleotides agree with TRBD1. The ends lost 6 bases at V and 6 bases at J; junction bases unmatched: 13. The CDR3 contains 14 residues. Germline CDR1 is SQVTM and CDR2 is ANQGSEA. CDR3 region: CSVLGTEQSPEAFF. The CDR3 DNA sequence: TGCAGCGTCCTCGGGACAGAACAAAGCCCTGAAGCTTTCTTT.

The chain is built from TRBV10-3 and TRBJ2-1; 12 nucleotides match TRBD2. The germline CDR1 and CDR2 sequences are ENHRY and SYGVKD. The CDR3 loop spans 18 amino acids. J gave up 3 bases and V 5 bases, and 11 bases lay outside the gene matches. CDR3 sequence: CAISPKTSGGGGYNEQFF. DNA for the CDR3: TGTGCCATCAGTCCCAAGACTAGCGGGGGAGGGGGCTACAATGAGCAGTTCTTC.

The gene calls are TRBV6-5 and TRBJ1-5, with D uncertain. Looked up from germline, CDR1 is MNHEY and CDR2 is SVGAGI. Trimming removed 6 bases from V and 2 bases from J, with 5 bases in between. The CDR3 contains 12 residues. CDR3 sequence (DNA): TGTGCCAGCAGAACGGGCAATCAGCCCCAGCATTTT. Translated: CASRTGNQPQHF.

The V and J genes are TRBV2 and TRBJ1-2; 9 bases line up with TRBD1. The CDR3 runs 15 residues. V shed 7 bases and J 8 bases; nucleotides not matched to a gene: 14. Germline V lookup: CDR1 SNHLY, CDR2 FYNNEI. The CDR3 loop is CASIRETGGAGGYTF. In DNA, the CDR3 is TGTGCCAGCATTAGAGAAACAGGGGGCGCCGGGGGCTACACCTTC.

As DNA, the CDR3 is TGTGCCAGAGGGGGAATCTCTGGAAACACCATATATTTT. Protein sequence: CARGGISGNTIYF. The V call is TRBV6-4, the J call TRBJ1-3, with D possibly being TRBD1 (6 bases). The CDR3 is made up of 13 amino acids. V gave up 9 bases and J gave up 0 bases, with 9 bases separating them. Germline V gene lookup returns CDR1 MRHNA and CDR2 SNTAGT.

The chain is built from TRBV9 and TRBJ2-1; 7 positions agree with TRBD1. The CDR3 runs 16 residues. V lost 2 bases and J lost 7; bases outside the gene matches: 12. Germline-derived CDR1 and CDR2 are SGDLS and YYNGEE. The CDR3 DNA reads as TGTGCCAGCAGCGTCTCGACAGGGTTACTTAGGAATGAGCAGTTCTTC. It yields the protein CASSVSTGLLRNEQFF.

This chain uses TRBV4-2 with TRBJ2-7; D ambiguous. The V gene lost 2 bases and the J gene lost 2 bases, with 4 bases spanning the gap. Per germline, CDR1 LGHNA and CDR2 YNFKEQ. The CDR3 covers 12 residues. CDR3: CASSQPTYEQYF. In DNA, the CDR3 is TGTGCCAGCAGCCAACCAACCTACGAGCAGTACTTC.

The chain uses TRBV30 and TRBJ2-5; 7 nucleotides line up with TRBD2. The germline V gene encodes CDR1 GTSNPN and CDR2 SVGIG (reference sequence). V lost 2 bases, J lost 3 bases, and 6 bases stayed unmatched. The CDR3 has 14 residues. The CDR3 DNA sequence: TGTGCCTGGAGTCTCGGGGCGGGGGAAGAGACCCAGTACTTC. Amino acid sequence: CAWSLGAGEETQYF.